The sample holds a few counts of the clone carrying this T cell receptor (beta chain). These data belong to a study of blood T cell repertoires in COVID-19. The wider study: PBMCs, B-cell-depleted T cells, or T cells provided the cDNA or gDNA that made up the material.

In the authors' workflow: Reference gene primer amplification yielded estimated nucleated cell counts. TCRdb's copy holds only in-frame clones and misses some; the assay was immunoSEQ multiplex PCR. V and J calls and clone size are as listed in that table; D and trimming were resolved from the DNA. The data show over 150,000 clones, roughly 87% seen once. Looked up from germline, CDR1 is SGHDN and CDR2 is FVKESK. Trimming pared 3 bases from V and 8 bases from J, leaving 8 bases between. This CDR3 spans 13 amino acids. Individuals drawn from approximately 26 US areas were roughly 18 to 100 years old. Participant-reported clinical history was the basis for cohort assignment.

This chain links TRBV14 with TRBJ1-6; D remains unclear. Sequenced sample: PBMCs or T cells enriched from blood (not recorded which). The TCR comes from a woman aged 50 to 65 who had recovered from COVID-19. The CDR3: CASSQLRDSPLHF. The CDR3 DNA is TGTGCCAGCAGCCAGCTGAGGGATTCACCCCTCCACTTT.